The T cell receptor (beta chain) under discussion was sequenced for a study of shared clonotypes between healthy human individuals (dated by TCRdb to 2018 to 2020). Background for the entire study: A few men and a couple of women, aged 18 to 49 years, made up the cohort. Different laboratories and diverse techniques were used to prepare libraries and sequence TCR repertoires, to increase sequencing depth and limit assay-specific biases. Leukapheresis yielded between about 0.8 and 9.5 billion PBMCs per donor. For each donor, three plates each were used for CD4 naive and CD4 memory, two plates were used for CD8 naive, and one plate was used for CD8 memory. Blood TCR repertoires of five healthy adults were deeply sequenced to estimate repertoire size and the extent of clonotype sharing between individuals. What the authors observed across the whole study: Sampling was restricted to blood, and TCR repertoires in tissues likely differ from the TCR repertoires found in blood. Naive subsets generally had larger estimated clonotype richness than memory subsets did. Based on pairwise subsampling, the degree of clonotype sharing among donors was expected to be affected by sequencing depth. Because the study included only a small number of donors, the genetic and exposure-history diversity represented was limited. When several donors were compared, the shared fraction of clonotypes was about 5.4% for naive CD4, around 3.6% for naive CD8, 2% to 2.5% for memory CD4, and 0.35% to 0.5% for memory CD8. Even with the large sequencing depth, rarefaction of the sorted-subset datasets indicated that sequencing was incomplete. Compared with non-shared clonotypes, clonotypes shared by all four sorted-subset donors had higher generation probabilities.

CD8 naive samples were obtained by positive selection for CCR7 among CD45RO-negative cells, yielding a CD45RA+CCR7+ population from which TemRA cells were excluded. The donors were healthy, HIV-negative adults with no recently reported acute infections or vaccinations. All donors were Caucasian adults living in Nashville, Tennessee, USA. Blood was collected by leukapheresis, and PBMCs were isolated by Ficoll-Histopaque density gradient centrifugation and then cryopreserved in liquid nitrogen vapor phase. Analytical flow cytometry was used to check the purity and quantity of every magnetically sorted T cell population. Each sorted fraction had its genomic DNA isolated and then quantified by UV absorbance on a Nanodrop 2000c. The CDR3 spans 15 residues, from the cysteine through the phenylalanine. Left in the record is the CDR3 DNA by itself, 45 bases read in frame from the first base. The germline V gene (reference sequence) supplies CDR1 LNHDA and CDR2 SQIVND. V is cut by 7 bases and J by 1 base, and the space between the germline ends is 16 bases.

Using the deep immunoSEQ assay, multiplex PCR amplified TCR CDR3 regions from genomic DNA. Extracted genomic DNA from each cell subset was distributed evenly across all wells of several immunoSEQ 96-well plates, and each plate was treated as a replicate. For sorted subsets, 150 to 250 ng genomic DNA, equal to tens of thousands of T cell genomes, was loaded into each replicate PCR. Purified libraries were measured with a Qubit 3.0 fluorometer, size-checked on a Bioanalyzer 2100, and measured again with the KAPA Library Quantification kit. Each immunoSEQ 96-well plate was sequenced on its own single-read 150-cycle Illumina NextSeq 550 flow cell. As for how the authors treated the data: Because the immunoSEQ output held only junctional sequences and lacked quality scores, the filtering could not match the filtering applied to full-length reads. Sequences were annotated with PyIR, a Python wrapper for IgBLAST v1.9, using IMGT germline references to assign V/J genes and CDR3. Any read was removed if the V/J assignment was weak (E-value above 1e-6), the CDR3 was missing, or the read contained stop codons, out-of-frame junctions, or ambiguous translated residues. A V3J clonotype was defined by an identical inferred V gene, J gene, and CDR3 amino acid sequence. Percentage overlap between repertoires was computed as shared unique clonotypes divided by the size of the smaller repertoire. Richness of each repertoire was evaluated using RTK rarefaction, the Chao1 estimator, and Recon v2.1 estimates of unobserved clonotypes. For all TCRbeta clonotypes obtained by the gDNA method from four donors, generation probabilities were computed with OLGA. TCRdb holds this immuneACCESS table with in-frame rearrangements only. Some clones are missing; in checked studies, unresolved V genes explain under half, and the rest has no known cause. The V and J calls and clone size were taken over from that table, and D and trimming were inferred from the DNA. The sample yields hundreds of thousands of clones; approximately 96% were counted once. Of the sample, about 0.12% falls within the top ten clones.

A remark on this clone: Its recognized antigen is unknown. Base qualities are not provided; no much larger clone lies one nucleotide away.

The TCR comes from a woman in her 30s in good health. Sequenced material: naive CD8+ T cells sorted from blood. The cell subset or site label here, explained by the study, means: CD45RA+CCR7+. The V gene is TRBV19 and the J gene is TRBJ1-1; tentative D gene TRBD1, with 6 bases matching. Read as DNA, the sequence is TGTGCCAGTAAGGTGGGGGCAATCGGGAACACTGAAGCTTTCTTT. The resulting protein is CASKVGAIGNTEAFF.